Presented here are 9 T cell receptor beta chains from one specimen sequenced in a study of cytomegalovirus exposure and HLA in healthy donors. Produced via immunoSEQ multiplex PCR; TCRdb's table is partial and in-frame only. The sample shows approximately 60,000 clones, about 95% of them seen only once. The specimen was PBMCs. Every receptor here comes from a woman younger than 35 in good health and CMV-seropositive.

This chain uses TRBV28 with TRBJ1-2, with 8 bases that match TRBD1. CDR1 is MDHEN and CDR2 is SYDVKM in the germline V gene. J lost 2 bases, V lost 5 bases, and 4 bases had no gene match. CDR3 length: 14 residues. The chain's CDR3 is CASSTRQGNYGYTF. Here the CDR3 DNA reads TGTGCCAGCAGTACCCGACAGGGGAACTATGGCTACACCTTC.

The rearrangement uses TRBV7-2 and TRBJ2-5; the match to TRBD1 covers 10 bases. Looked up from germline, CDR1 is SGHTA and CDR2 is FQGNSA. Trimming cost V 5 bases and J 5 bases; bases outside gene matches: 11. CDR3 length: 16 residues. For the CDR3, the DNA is TGTGCCAGCAGCCCCCATTCCGACAGGGGGCAGGAGACCCAGTACTTC. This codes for CASSPHSDRGQETQYF. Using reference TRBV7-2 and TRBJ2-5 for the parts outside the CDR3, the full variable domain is GAGVSQSPSNKVTEKGKDVELRCDPISGHTALYWYRQSLGQGLEFLIYFQGNSAPDKSGLPSDRFSAERTGGSVSTLTIQRTQQEDSAVYLCASSPHSDRGQETQYFGPGTRLLVL.

This chain's CDR3 is CASSSVRGTGELFF. The CDR3 nucleotides read TGTGCCAGCAGCTCCGTCAGGGGCACCGGGGAGCTGTTTTTT. The chain couples TRBV11-2 to TRBJ2-2; possibly TRBD1 for D (6 bases). Per the germline V gene, CDR1 is SGHAT and CDR2 is FQNNGV. With 4 bases removed from V and 4 bases from J, the gap between germline ends came to 10 bases. CDR3 size: 14 residues.

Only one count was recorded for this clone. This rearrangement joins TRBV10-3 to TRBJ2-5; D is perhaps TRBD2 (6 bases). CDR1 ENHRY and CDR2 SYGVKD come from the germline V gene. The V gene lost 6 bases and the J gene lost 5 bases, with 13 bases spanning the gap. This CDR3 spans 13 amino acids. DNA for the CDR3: TGTGCCATCAGGGGGGACTTGGGGGAGACCCAGTACTTC. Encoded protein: CAIRGDLGETQYF.

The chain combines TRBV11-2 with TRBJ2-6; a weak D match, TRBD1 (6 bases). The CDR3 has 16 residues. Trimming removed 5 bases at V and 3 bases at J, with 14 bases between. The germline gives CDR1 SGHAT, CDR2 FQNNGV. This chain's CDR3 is CASSRGRQVGANVLTF. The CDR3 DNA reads TGTGCCAGCAGCCGAGGGAGACAGGTTGGGGCCAACGTCCTGACTTTC.

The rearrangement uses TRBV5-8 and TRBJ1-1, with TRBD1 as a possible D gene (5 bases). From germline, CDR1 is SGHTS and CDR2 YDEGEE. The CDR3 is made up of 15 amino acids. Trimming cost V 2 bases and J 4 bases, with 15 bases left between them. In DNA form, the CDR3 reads TGTGCCAGCAGCTTTTGGGGGTTCGGGAGCACTGAAGCTTTCTTT. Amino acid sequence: CASSFWGFGSTEAFF.

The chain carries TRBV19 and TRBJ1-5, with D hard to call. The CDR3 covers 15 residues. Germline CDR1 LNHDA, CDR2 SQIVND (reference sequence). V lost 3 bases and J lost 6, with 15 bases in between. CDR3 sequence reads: CASSIFTELAQPQHF. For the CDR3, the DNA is TGTGCCAGTAGTATCTTTACAGAGCTGGCTCAGCCCCAGCATTTT.

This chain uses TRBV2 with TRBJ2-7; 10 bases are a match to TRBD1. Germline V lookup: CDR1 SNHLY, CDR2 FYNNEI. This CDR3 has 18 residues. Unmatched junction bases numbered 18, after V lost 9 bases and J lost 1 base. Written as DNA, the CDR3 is TGTGCCAGAGGGGTGGGACAGGGGTCTGCCCAGGGATCCTACGAGCAGTACTTC. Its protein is CARGVGQGSAQGSYEQYF.

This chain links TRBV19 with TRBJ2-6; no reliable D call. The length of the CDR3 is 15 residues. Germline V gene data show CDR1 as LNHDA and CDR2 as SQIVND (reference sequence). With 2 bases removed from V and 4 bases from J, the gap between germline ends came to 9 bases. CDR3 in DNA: TGTGCCAGTAGTATACAGGCCCAGGGGGCCAACGTCCTGACTTTC. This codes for CASSIQAQGANVLTF.